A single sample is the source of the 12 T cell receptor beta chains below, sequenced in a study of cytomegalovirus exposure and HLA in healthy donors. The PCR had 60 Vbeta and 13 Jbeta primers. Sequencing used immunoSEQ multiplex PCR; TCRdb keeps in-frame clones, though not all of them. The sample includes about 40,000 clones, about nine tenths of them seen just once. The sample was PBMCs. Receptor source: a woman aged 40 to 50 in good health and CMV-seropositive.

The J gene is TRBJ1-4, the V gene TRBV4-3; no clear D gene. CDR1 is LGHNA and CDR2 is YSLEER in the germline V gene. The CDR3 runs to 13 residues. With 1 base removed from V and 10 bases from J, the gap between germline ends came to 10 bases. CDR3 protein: CASSQAVYGKLFF. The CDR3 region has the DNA TGCGCCAGCAGCCAAGCGGTTTATGGAAAACTGTTTTTT.

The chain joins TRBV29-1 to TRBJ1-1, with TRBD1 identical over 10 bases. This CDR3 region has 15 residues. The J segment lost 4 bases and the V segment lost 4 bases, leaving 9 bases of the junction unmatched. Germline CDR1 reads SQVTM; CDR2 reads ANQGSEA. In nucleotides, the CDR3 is TGCAGCGTTGGGGGCCTGGGGACAGGGGCCACTGAAGCTTTCTTT. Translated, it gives CSVGGLGTGATEAFF.

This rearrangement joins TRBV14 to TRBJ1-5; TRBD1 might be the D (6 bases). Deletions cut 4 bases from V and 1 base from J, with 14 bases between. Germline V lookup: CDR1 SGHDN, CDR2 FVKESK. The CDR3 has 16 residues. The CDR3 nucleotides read TGTGCCAGCAGCCCCCGAGGGGGAGGGAGCAATCAGCCCCAGCATTTT. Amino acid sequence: CASSPRGGGSNQPQHF.

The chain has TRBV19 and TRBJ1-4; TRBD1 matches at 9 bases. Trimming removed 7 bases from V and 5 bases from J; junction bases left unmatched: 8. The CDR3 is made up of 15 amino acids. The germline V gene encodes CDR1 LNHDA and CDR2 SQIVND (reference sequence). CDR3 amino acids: CASTLRTGVNEKLFF. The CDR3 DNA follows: TGTGCCAGTACCCTTCGGACAGGGGTGAATGAAAAACTGTTTTTT.

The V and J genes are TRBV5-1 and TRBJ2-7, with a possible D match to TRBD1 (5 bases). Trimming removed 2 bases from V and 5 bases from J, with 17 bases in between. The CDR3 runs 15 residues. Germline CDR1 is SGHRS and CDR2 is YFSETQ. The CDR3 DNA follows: TGCGCCAGCAGCTTATTGACAGCCTCCGGTAACGAGCAGTACTTC. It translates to CASSLLTASGNEQYF.

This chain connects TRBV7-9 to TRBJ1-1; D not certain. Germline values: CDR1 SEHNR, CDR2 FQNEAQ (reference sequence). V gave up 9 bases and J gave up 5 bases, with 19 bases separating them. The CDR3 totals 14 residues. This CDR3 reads CASVPSGVGTEAFF. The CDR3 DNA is TGTGCCAGTGTTCCCTCCGGGGTGGGGACTGAAGCTTTCTTT.

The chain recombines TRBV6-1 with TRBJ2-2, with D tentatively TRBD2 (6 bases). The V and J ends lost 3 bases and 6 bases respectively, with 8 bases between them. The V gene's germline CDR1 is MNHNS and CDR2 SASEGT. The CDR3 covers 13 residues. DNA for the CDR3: TGTGCCAGCAGTGATTGGAGGGCCGGGGAGCTGTTTTTT. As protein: CASSDWRAGELFF.

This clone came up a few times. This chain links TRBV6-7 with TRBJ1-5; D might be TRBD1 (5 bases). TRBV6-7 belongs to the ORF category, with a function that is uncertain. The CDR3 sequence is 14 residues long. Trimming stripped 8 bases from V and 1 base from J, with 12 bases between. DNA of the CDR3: TGTGCCAGCTCCGCGGGGGGGAGCAATCAGCCCCAGCATTTT. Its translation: CASSAGGSNQPQHF.

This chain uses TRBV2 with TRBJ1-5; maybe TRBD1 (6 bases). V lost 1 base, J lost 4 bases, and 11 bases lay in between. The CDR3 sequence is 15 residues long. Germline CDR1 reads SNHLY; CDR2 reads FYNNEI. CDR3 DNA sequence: TGTGCCAGCAGTGAAGGAGGACAGATAAATCAGCCCCAGCATTTT. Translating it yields CASSEGGQINQPQHF.

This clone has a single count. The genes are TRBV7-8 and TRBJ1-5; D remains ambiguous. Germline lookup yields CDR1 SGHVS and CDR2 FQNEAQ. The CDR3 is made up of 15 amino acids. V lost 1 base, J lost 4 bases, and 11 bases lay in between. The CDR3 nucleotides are TGTGCCAGCAGCTTAGGGAGGGCAGGAAATCAGCCCCAGCATTTT. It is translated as CASSLGRAGNQPQHF.

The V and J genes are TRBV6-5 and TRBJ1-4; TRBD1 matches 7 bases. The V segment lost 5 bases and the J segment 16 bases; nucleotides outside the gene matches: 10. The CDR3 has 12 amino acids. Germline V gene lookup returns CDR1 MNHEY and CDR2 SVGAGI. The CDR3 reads CASSESTGTAFF. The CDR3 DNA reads TGTGCCAGCAGTGAATCAACCGGGACAGCGTTTTTT.

The CDR3 DNA is TGTGCCAGCAGTGTCCGACTAGCGGGGGGGCTCAATGAGCAGTTCTTC. Amino acid sequence: CASSVRLAGGLNEQFF. The chain employs TRBV25-1 and TRBJ2-1, with 14 bases matching TRBD2. There are 16 residues in the CDR3. The germline V gene has CDR1 MGHDK and CDR2 SYGVNS. Trimming took 4 bases from V and 6 from J; bases not matched to a gene: 5.